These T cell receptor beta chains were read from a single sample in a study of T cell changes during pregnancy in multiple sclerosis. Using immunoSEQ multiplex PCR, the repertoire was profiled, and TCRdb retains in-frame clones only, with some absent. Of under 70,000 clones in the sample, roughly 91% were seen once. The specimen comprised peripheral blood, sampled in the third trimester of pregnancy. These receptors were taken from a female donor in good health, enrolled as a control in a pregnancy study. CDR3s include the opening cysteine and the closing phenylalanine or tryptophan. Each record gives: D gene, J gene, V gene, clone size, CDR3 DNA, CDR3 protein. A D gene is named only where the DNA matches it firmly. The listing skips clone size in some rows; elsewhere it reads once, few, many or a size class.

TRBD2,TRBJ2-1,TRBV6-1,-,TGTGCCAGCAGTGAGACTAGCATTCTTTCCTACAATGAGCAGTTCTTC,CASSETSILSYNEQFF
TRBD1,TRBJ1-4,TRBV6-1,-,TGTGCCAGCATATCGGGACAGGGACATCATGAAAAACTGTTTTTT,CASISGQGHHEKLFF
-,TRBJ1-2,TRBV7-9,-,TGTGCCAGCAGCAGAGTTGGTGGCTACACCTTC,CASSRVGGYTF
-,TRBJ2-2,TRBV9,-,TGTGCCAGCAGCGTAGCAGGGAACACCGGGGAGCTGTTTTTT,CASSVAGNTGELFF
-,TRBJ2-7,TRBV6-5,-,TGTGCCAGCAGTCCCCGGTCCCTTAGCTACGAGCAGTACTTC,CASSPRSLSYEQYF
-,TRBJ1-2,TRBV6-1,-,TGTGCCAGCAGTGAAGCAAAACAGGTTTTCGGTGGCTACACCTTC,CASSEAKQVFGGYTF
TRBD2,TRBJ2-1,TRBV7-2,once,TGTGCCAGCAGCAAGCGGCGGGGGGCCTATTACAATGAGCAGTTCTTC,CASSKRRGAYYNEQFF
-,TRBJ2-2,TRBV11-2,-,TGTGCCAGCAGCTTAGAAAGCGGAGCCGGGGAGCTGTTTTTT,CASSLESGAGELFF
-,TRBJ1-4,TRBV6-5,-,TGTATTACTAAGGCCGCAACTAATGAAAAACTGTTTTTT,CITKAATNEKLFF
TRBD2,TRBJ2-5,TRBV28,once,TGTGCCAGCAGCTCCGGACTAGCGGGCCCATTTCAAGAGACCCAGTACTTC,CASSSGLAGPFQETQYF
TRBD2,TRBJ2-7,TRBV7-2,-,TGTGCCAGCAGCTTAACTAGCGGGAGTCTTAACGAGCAGTACTTC,CASSLTSGSLNEQYF
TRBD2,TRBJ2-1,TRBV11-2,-,TGTGCCAGCAGCTTAGTTAGCGGGGGGGCCGGTGGTCGCAATGAGCAGTTCTTC,CASSLVSGGAGGRNEQFF
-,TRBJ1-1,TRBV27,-,TGTGCCAGCAGTTTCGGGGCTGAAGCTTTCTTT,CASSFGAEAFF
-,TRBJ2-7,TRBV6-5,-,TGTGCCAGCTCGATGGCGGGGAATCCTACCGAGCAGTACTTC,CASSMAGNPTEQYF
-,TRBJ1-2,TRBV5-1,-,TGCGCCAGCAGCCCTACGGGGGGCAGGGACTTCTATGGCTACACCTTC,CASSPTGGRDFYGYTF
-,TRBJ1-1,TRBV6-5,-,TGTGCCAGCAGAGTCAGACTGGAAGGTGAAGCTTTCTTT,CASRVRLEGEAFF
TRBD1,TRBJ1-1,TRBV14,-,TGTGCCAGCAGCAATCAGGGGGCCCTCAACACTGAAGCTTTCTTT,CASSNQGALNTEAFF
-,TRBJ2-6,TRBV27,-,TGTGCCAGCAGTTTATTTTCCAGGCCCGGCTCTGGGGCCAACGTCCTGACTTTC,CASSLFSRPGSGANVLTF
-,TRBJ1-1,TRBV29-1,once,TGCAGCGTTGTCCCTACAGGGTTTATGAACACTGAAGCTTTCTTT,CSVVPTGFMNTEAFF
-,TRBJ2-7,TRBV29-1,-,TGCAGCGTTGAGGGGGGGCTTTCCTACGAGCAGTACTTC,CSVEGGLSYEQYF
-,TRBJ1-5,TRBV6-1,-,TGTGCCAGCAGTGCAGTTCATAGCAATCAGCCCCAGCATTTT,CASSAVHSNQPQHF
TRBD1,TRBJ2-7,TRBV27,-,TGTGCCAGCAGTTGGACAGGGGGAGGGAACGAGCAGTACTTC,CASSWTGGGNEQYF
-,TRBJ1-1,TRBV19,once,TGTGCCAGTAGTATTGTGGGGGCTCCGAACACTGAAGCTTTCTTT,CASSIVGAPNTEAFF
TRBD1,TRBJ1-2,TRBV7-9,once,TGTGCCAGCAGCTTTGGATCTTGGGGCAGGGGGCCTCGGGTCTATGGCTACACCTTC,CASSFGSWGRGPRVYGYTF
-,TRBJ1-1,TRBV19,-,TGTGCCAGTAGTTTGTTTTTAGCAGGGTGGTCGGTGAACACTGAAGCTTTCTTT,CASSLFLAGWSVNTEAFF
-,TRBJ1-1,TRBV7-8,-,TGTGCCAGCCTTTACAACCAGAACACTGAAGCTTTCTTT,CASLYNQNTEAFF
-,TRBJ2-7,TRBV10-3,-,TGTGCCACCGATCTGGGCCCCAGCTCCTACGAGCAGTACTTC,CATDLGPSSYEQYF
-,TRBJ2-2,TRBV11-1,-,TGTGCCAGCAGCTTATATCTTACGAACACCGGGGAGCTGTTTTTT,CASSLYLTNTGELFF
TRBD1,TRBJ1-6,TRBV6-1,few,TGTGCCAGCAGTCCGGACAGGGGTAGTTCACCCCTCCACTTT,CASSPDRGSSPLHF
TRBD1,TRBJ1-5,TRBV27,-,TGTGCCAGCACTGACGGGACAGCTAATCAGCCCCAGCATTTT,CASTDGTANQPQHF
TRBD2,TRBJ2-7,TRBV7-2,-,TGTGCCAGCAGCGGGCTAGCGGGAGGATATTCCTACGAGCAGTACTTC,CASSGLAGGYSYEQYF
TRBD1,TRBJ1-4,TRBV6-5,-,TGTGCCAGCAGACAGGGGACGGAAAAACTGTTTTTT,CASRQGTEKLFF
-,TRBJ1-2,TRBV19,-,TGTGCCAGTAGTATCTCGGCAGGGTACGGCTACACCTTC,CASSISAGYGYTF
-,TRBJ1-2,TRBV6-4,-,TGTGCCAGCAGTGACTTAGGGGGAATCCACGGCTACACCTTC,CASSDLGGIHGYTF
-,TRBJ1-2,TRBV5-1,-,TGCGCCAGCAGCTTTGACAGCTCCTATGGCTACACCTTC,CASSFDSSYGYTF
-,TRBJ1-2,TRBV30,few,TGTGCCTGGAGCGATCAGGGGACCTATGGCTACACCTTC,CAWSDQGTYGYTF
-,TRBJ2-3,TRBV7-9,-,TGTGCCAGTTTGACAGTAGGCACAGATACGCAGTATTTT,CASLTVGTDTQYF
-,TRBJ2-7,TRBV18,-,TGTGCCAGCTCACCATTCAAGGACAAAACCTACGAGCAGTACTTC,CASSPFKDKTYEQYF
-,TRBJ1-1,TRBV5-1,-,TGCGCCAGCAGCTCCGGGTCCTCGAACACTGAAGCTTTCTTT,CASSSGSSNTEAFF
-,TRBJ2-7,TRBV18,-,TGTGCCAGCTCACCAACAGGTGGGGAGCAGTACTTC,CASSPTGGEQYF
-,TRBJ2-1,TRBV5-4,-,TGTGCCAGCAGCTTGGTCCACAACAATGAGCAGTTCTTC,CASSLVHNNEQFF
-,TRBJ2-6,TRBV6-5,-,TGTGCCAGCAGTTACTCGTCCGGGTCTGGGGCCAACGTCCTGACTTTC,CASSYSSGSGANVLTF
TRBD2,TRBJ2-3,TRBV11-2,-,TGTGCCAGCAGCTTAGTAGCGCGTCTAGCGGGGAGCACAGATACGCAGTATTTT,CASSLVARLAGSTDTQYF
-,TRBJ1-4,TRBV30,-,TGTGCCTGGAGTCAGGCAGCAACTAATGAAAAACTGTTTTTT,CAWSQAATNEKLFF
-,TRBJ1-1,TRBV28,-,TGTGCCAGCAGTTTATGGGGGCCGAACACTGAAGCTTTCTTT,CASSLWGPNTEAFF
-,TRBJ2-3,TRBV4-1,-,TGCGCCAGCAGCCAAGGGCCAGGTCCAGATACGCAGTATTTT,CASSQGPGPDTQYF
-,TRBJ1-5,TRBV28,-,TGTGCCAGCAGCCGAGACGGCGTAAGGAGTCAGCCCCAGCATTTT,CASSRDGVRSQPQHF
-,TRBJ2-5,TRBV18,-,TGTGCCAGCTCCCAGGGGAACCAAGAGACCCAGTACTTC,CASSQGNQETQYF
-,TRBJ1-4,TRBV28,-,TGTGCCAGCAGTTACTATAAGACAGGCACTAATGAAAAACTGTTTTTT,CASSYYKTGTNEKLFF
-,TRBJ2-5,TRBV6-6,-,TGTGCCAGCAGTTGGTCGGGGACCCAGTACTTC,CASSWSGTQYF
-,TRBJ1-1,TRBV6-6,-,TGTGCCAGCACCCAGCGGGCGGAAGCTTTCTTT,CASTQRAEAFF
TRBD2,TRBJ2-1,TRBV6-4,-,TGTGCCAGCAGTGACTCTGGGCGGGAGGGATACTACAATGAGCAGTTCTTC,CASSDSGREGYYNEQFF
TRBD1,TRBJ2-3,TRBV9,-,TGTGCCAGCAGACCGGCTGGGGGACAGACCACGCAGTATTTT,CASRPAGGQTTQYF
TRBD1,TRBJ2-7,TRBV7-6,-,TGTGCCAGCAGCTCGGACAGGGCGTTAAGGGAGCAGTACTTC,CASSSDRALREQYF
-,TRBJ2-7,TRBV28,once,TGTGCCAGCAGTTTCAGGGGAGTACCCCCCCACGAGCAGTACTTC,CASSFRGVPPHEQYF
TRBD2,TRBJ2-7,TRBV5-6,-,TGTGCCAGCAGCTCGGGGGGGAGCGGGGGCCGAACCTACGAGCAGTACTTC,CASSSGGSGGRTYEQYF
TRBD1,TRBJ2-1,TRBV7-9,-,TGTGCCAGCAGCTTAGAGGTCCGGGACAGTTCTTACAATGAGCAGTTCTTC,CASSLEVRDSSYNEQFF
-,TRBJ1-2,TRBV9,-,TGTGCCAGCAGCTACAGGGTTAACTATGGCTACACCTTC,CASSYRVNYGYTF
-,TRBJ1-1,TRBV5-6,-,TGTGCCAGCAGCCCAATGGGGGCAATGGCTTTCTTT,CASSPMGAMAFF
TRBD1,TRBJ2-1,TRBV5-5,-,TGTGCCAGCAGCCAAGGGACAGCCGCGACCTACAATGAGCAGTTCTTC,CASSQGTAATYNEQFF